This record looks at one TCR beta chain sequence and its context. Its target is not known. The CDR3 has 13 amino acids. V lost 11 bases to trimming and J lost 0 bases, with 11 bases between them. Per germline, CDR1 MNHEY and CDR2 SVGAGI. This sample stems from a study of T cell responses to AZD1222 COVID-19 vaccine. Study conclusions and caveats: Donors in the cohort were predominantly white British and more often female, and clonal diversity was possibly underestimated. Elevations in Spike-specific TCR breadth and depth followed administration of two AZD1222 doses. Targets within unmutated variant regions were reportedly found for nearly half of spike-specific TCRs. It was only after the peak T cell response that any repertoires were sampled.

Measured with immunoSEQ multiplex PCR; TCRdb has only the in-frame clones, and not every one. Here the sample spans 60,000 to 85,000 clones, 85% being singletons. The source of this sequence is an adult in good health. This chain joins TRBV6-5 and TRBJ2-1; tentative D call: TRBD2 (5 bases). The source was peripheral blood, collected on day 0 of AZD1222 vaccination. This CDR3 reads CASASPSYNEQFF. CDR3 coding DNA: TGTGCCTCCGCTAGCCCCTCCTACAATGAGCAGTTCTTC.